The clone carrying this T cell receptor beta chain occurred a few times. Its cognate antigen is unknown. The germline V and J ends were trimmed by 5 bases and 4 bases, with 9 bases remaining between them. Germline lookup yields CDR1 MNHEY and CDR2 SMNVEV (reference sequence). The CDR3 length is 13 residues. cDNA synthesis used the whole RNA isolate, giving expressed TCRB sequences. TCRdb keeps only in-frame clones here, not all; method: immunoSEQ multiplex PCR. Among roughly 500,000 clones listed, 10% to 12% were seen once. This sample stems from a study of beta chain features in type 1 diabetes. Study conclusions and caveats: The study found fewer insertions and more deletions at VDJ junctions in type 1 diabetes patients.

The source material was naive CD4+ T cells from blood. The chain combines TRBV27 with TRBJ1-5; D is ambiguous. This sequence was found in a woman under 30 in good health. The CDR3 nucleotides read TGTGCCAGCAGTCAGAGCTTAAATCAGCCCCAGCATTTT. This encodes CASSQSLNQPQHF.